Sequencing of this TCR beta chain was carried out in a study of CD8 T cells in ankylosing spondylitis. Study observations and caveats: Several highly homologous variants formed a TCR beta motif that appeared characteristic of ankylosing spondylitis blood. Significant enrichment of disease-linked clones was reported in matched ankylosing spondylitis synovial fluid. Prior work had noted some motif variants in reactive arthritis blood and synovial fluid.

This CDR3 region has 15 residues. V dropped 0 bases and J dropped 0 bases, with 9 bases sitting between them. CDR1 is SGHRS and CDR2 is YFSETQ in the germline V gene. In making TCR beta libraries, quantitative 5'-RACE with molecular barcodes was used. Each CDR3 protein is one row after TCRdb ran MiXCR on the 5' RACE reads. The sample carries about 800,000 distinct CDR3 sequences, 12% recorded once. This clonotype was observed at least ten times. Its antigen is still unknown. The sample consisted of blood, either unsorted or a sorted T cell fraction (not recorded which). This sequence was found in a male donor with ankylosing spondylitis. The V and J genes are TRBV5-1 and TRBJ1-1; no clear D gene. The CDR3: CASSLAGLLNTEAFF. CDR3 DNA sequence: TGCGCCAGCAGCTTGGCCGGACTGCTGAACACTGAAGCTTTCTTT.